These 11 T cell receptor beta chains share one sample of origin, sequenced in a study of regulatory T cells in long-lasting Graves disease. CDR3 regions were amplified by Arm-PCR using iRepertoire HTBI primers to build TCR beta libraries. TCRdb independently ran MiXCR on the multiplex PCR reads; one entry per CDR3 protein. This table has about 460,000 distinct CDR3 sequences, 22% appearing once. Time point indicated: persistent/refractory GD, antithyroid drugs over 5 years with positive TRAb. RNA isolated from PBMCs was used to make the TCR library. The sample was peripheral blood mononuclear cells (PBMCs), taken when the disease was refractory, from a patient treated with antithyroid drugs. The source is a female donor with Graves disease.

This clonotype occurred many times. This rearrangement joins TRBV15 to TRBJ2-5, with D possibly matching TRBD2 (6 bases). The CDR3 totals 17 residues. Germline CDR1 reads LNHNV; CDR2 reads YYDKDF (reference sequence). The V and J ends lost 4 bases and 5 bases respectively, with 23 bases between them. The CDR3 DNA follows: TGTGCCACCAGCAATCCAGCCCCCCTCCGCGCGGGGGAGACCCAGTACTTC. Translation gives CATSNPAPLRAGETQYF.

The chain recombines TRBV27 with TRBJ2-7, with TRBD1 identical over 7 bases. Germline lookup yields CDR1 MNHEY and CDR2 SMNVEV (reference sequence). The CDR3 loop spans 16 amino acids. V trimming: 7 bases; J trimming: 0 bases; junction bases outside the gene matches: 12. CDR3: CASTGTDRHGSYEQYF. In DNA, the CDR3 is TGTGCCAGCACCGGGACAGACCGGCACGGCTCCTACGAGCAGTACTTC.

The rearrangement uses TRBV3-2 and TRBJ1-4; the table's D call of TRBD1 was not tested on the DNA. TRBV3-2 is a listed pseudogene. This CDR3 is 14 amino acids long. The CDR3 protein is CASSPNRDNEKLLF. CDR3 in DNA: TGTGCCAGCAGCCCCAACAGGGATAATGAAAAACTGCTTTTT.

In this sample, this clonotype turned up a few times. The chain joins TRBV28 to TRBJ1-3; D is possibly TRBD1 (5 bases). The CDR3 covers 16 residues. Per the germline V gene, CDR1 is MDHEN and CDR2 is SYDVKM. Deletions cut 5 bases from V and 4 bases from J, with 18 bases between. In DNA form, the CDR3 reads TGTGCCAGCAGTCCCTCCCTGGACGGGACGGGAAACACCATATATTTT. Its protein product is CASSPSLDGTGNTIYF.

The rearrangement links TRBV28 to TRBJ1-5; D perhaps matches TRBD1 (6 bases). Germline-derived CDR1 and CDR2 are MDHEN and SYDVKM. With 6 bases removed from V and 7 bases from J, the gap between germline ends came to 16 bases. The CDR3 has 14 amino acids. The CDR3 is CASSPPGDRQPQHF. DNA for the CDR3: TGTGCCAGCAGCCCCCCAGGGGATAGGCAGCCCCAGCATTTT.

This clonotype was found once. V usage is TRBV25-1 and J usage is TRBJ1-2; D is uncertain. This CDR3 contains 12 residues. Trimming shortened V by 4 bases and J by 6 bases, and 9 bases separated the two germline ends. Germline V gene sequence: CDR1 MGHDK, CDR2 SYGVNS. CDR3 sequence (DNA): TGTGCCAGCAGTGGGGGAATTGATGGCTACACCTTC. Translation: CASSGGIDGYTF.

There are many counts of this clonotype. This chain links TRBV7-2 with TRBJ2-5; no firm D call. Germline values: CDR1 SGHTA, CDR2 FQGNSA. The CDR3 totals 11 residues. V was trimmed by 4 bases and J by 3 bases, leaving 3 bases between them. The CDR3 loop reads CASSSKETQYF. CDR3 bases: TGTGCCAGCAGCTCCAAAGAGACCCAGTACTTC.

This clonotype was seen more than once but under ten times. V is TRBV11-2 and J is TRBJ1-1, with D tentatively TRBD1 (6 bases). This CDR3 comprises 14 residues. Germline CDR1 and CDR2: SGHAT and FQNNGV. Trimming removed 7 bases at V and 10 bases at J, with 22 bases between. The CDR3 loop reads CASTALGGRLTAFF. CDR3 coding DNA: TGTGCCAGCACCGCGCTAGGGGGGCGATTAACAGCTTTCTTT.

This clonotype was counted at least ten times. The chain recombines TRBV6-1 with TRBJ1-2; 11 bases line up with TRBD1. CDR3 length: 15 residues. Germline V gene lookup returns CDR1 MNHNS and CDR2 SASEGT. The junction had 6 bases not matched to a gene; V was cut back by 4 bases and J by 5 bases. CDR3: CASSGEDRGQYGYTF. The CDR3 DNA reads as TGTGCCAGCAGTGGAGAGGACAGGGGGCAATATGGCTACACCTTC.

This clonotype appeared a few times. The chain has TRBV14 and TRBJ2-5; D unclear. Germline V lookup: CDR1 SGHDN, CDR2 FVKESK. The CDR3 covers 14 residues. V lost 0 bases to trimming and J lost 0 bases, with 5 bases between them. The CDR3 nucleotides are TGTGCCAGCAGCCAAGAACTCTACCAAGAGACCCAGTACTTC. It encodes CASSQELYQETQYF. The complete variable domain, with remaining parts taken from reference TRBV14 and TRBJ2-5, reads EAGVTQFPSHSVIEKGQTVTLRCDPISGHDNLYWYRRVMGKEIKFLLHFVKESKQDESGMPNNRFLAERTGGTYSTLKVQPAELEDSGVYFCASSQELYQETQYFGPGTRLLVL.

This clonotype was counted only a few times. The chain links TRBV15 to TRBJ2-7; TRBD1 is a possible D gene (5 bases). The CDR3 is 15 residues long. The V and J ends lost 0 bases and 1 base respectively, with 10 bases between them. CDR1 and CDR2 from the germline V gene are LNHNV and YYDKDF (reference sequence). As DNA, the CDR3 is TGTGCCACCAGCAGAGATCAAGGGGTATCCTACGAGCAGTACTTC. Translation: CATSRDQGVSYEQYF.